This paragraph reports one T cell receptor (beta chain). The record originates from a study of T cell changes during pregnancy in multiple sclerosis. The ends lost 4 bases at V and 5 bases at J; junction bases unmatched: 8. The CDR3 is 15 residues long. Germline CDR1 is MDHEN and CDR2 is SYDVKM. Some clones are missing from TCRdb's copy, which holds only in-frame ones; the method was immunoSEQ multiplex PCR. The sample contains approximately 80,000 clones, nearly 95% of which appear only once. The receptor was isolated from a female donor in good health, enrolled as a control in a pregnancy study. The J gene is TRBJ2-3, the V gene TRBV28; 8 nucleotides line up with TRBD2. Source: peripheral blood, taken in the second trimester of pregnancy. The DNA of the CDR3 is TGTGCCAGCAGTTCGCCCGGACTAGCCTTAGATACGCAGTATTTT. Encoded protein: CASSSPGLALDTQYF.